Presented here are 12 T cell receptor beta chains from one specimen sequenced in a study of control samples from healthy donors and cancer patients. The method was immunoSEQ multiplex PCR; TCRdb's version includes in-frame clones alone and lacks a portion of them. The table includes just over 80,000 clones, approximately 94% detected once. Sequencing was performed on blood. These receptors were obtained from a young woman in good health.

CDR3 coding DNA: TGTGCCAGCAGCGGGACAGGCCTGCCGGGGCCCCAGCATTTT. Protein product: CASSGTGLPGPQHF. The chain combines TRBV28 with TRBJ1-5; 8 nucleotides line up with TRBD1. CDR3 length: 14 amino acids. The junction had 10 bases not matched to a gene; V was cut back by 6 bases and J by 9 bases. Germline V gene sequence: CDR1 MDHEN, CDR2 SYDVKM.

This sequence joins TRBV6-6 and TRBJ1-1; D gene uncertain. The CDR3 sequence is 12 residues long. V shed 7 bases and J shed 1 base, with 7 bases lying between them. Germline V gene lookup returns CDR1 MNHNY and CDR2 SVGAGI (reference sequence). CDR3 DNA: TGTGCCAGCACCGGAGGGAACACTGAAGCTTTCTTT. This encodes CASTGGNTEAFF.

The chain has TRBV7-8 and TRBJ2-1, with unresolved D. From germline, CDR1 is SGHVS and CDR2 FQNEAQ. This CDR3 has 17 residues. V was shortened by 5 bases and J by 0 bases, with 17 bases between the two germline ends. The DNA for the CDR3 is TGTGCCAGCAGCCCGCCCGGCGGAGAGATCTCCTACAATGAGCAGTTCTTC. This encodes CASSPPGGEISYNEQFF.

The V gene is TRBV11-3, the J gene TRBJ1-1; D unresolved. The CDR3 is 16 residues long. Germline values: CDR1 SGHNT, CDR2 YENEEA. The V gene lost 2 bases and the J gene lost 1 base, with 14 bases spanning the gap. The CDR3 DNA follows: TGTGCCAGCAGCTTAAATTCTTGGATGGGGAACACTGAAGCTTTCTTT. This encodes CASSLNSWMGNTEAFF.

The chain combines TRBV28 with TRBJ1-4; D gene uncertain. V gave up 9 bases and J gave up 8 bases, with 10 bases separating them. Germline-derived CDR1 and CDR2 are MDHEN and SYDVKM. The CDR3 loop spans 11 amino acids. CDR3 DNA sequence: TGTGCCAGTTACGGTGGGGAAAAACTGTTTTTT. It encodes CASYGGEKLFF.

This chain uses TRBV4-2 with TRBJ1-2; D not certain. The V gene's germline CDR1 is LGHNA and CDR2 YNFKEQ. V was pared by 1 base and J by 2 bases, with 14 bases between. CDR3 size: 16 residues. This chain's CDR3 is CASSQASQEGNYGYTF. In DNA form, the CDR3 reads TGTGCCAGCAGCCAAGCTTCCCAGGAAGGGAACTATGGCTACACCTTC.

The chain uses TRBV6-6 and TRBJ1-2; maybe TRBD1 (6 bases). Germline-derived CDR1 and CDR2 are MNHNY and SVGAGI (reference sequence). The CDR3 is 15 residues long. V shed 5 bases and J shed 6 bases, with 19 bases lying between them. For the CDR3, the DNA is TGTGCCAGCAGTCCATCCCCTATGGGGGCGCATGGCTACACCTTC. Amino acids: CASSPSPMGAHGYTF.

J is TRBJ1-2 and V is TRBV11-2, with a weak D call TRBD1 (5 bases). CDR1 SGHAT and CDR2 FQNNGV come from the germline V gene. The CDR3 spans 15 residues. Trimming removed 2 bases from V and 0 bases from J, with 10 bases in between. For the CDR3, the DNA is TGTGCCAGCAGCTTAATGGGACTGACTAACTATGGCTACACCTTC. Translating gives CASSLMGLTNYGYTF.

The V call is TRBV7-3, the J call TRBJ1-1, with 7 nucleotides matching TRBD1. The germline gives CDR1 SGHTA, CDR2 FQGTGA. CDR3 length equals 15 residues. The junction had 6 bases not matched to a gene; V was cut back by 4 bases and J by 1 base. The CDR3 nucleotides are TGTGCCAGCAGCTCCACAGGGGCCGCGAACACTGAAGCTTTCTTT. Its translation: CASSSTGAANTEAFF.

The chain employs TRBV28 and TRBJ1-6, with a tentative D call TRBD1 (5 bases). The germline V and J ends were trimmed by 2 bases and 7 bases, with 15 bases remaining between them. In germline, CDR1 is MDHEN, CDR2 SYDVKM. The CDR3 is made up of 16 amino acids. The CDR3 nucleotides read TGTGCCAGCAGTTTAACCCAGGGAGTTAGGAATTCACCCCTCCACTTT. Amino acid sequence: CASSLTQGVRNSPLHF.

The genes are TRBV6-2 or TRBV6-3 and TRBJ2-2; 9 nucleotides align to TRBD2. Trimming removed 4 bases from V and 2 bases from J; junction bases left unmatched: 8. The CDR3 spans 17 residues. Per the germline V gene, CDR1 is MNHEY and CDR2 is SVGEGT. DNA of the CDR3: TGTGCCAGCAGTTTTCCTTTAGCGGGAGCAAACACCGGGGAGCTGTTTTTT. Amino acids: CASSFPLAGANTGELFF.

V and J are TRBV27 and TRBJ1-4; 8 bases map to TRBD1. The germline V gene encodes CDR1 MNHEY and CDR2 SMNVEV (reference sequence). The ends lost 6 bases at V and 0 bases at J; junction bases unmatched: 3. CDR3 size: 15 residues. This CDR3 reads CASRSQGATNEKLFF. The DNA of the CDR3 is TGTGCCAGCAGGTCACAGGGGGCAACTAATGAAAAACTGTTTTTT. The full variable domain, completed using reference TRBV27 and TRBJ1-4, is EAQVTQNPRYLITVTGKKLTVTCSQNMNHEYMSWYRQDPGLGLRQIYYSMNVEVTDKGDVPEGYKVSRKEKRNFPLILESPSPNQTSLYFCASRSQGATNEKLFFGSGTQLSVL.